The 23 T cell receptor beta chains below all came from one sample that was sequenced in a study of blood T cell repertoires in COVID-19. Some clones are missing from TCRdb's copy, which holds only in-frame ones; the method was immunoSEQ multiplex PCR. The data show fewer than 200,000 clones, with approximately 85% seen just once and around 1.2% held by the top ten. The sequenced sample was peripheral blood. These receptors were collected from a man in his sixties who had recovered from COVID-19.

This clone was found once. The chain joins TRBV14 to TRBJ2-5; 9 positions match TRBD2. Losses at the gene ends were 3 bases for V and 4 bases for J; bases not matched to a gene: 9. CDR1 is SGHDN, CDR2 FVKESK, per germline. The CDR3 is 16 amino acids. The CDR3 here is CASSHVWRGGRETQYF. CDR3 nucleotide sequence: TGTGCCAGCAGCCATGTCTGGCGGGGGGGCCGAGAGACCCAGTACTTC. The entire variable domain, with the rest obtained from reference TRBV14 and TRBJ2-5, is as follows: EAGVTQFPSHSVIEKGQTVTLRCDPISGHDNLYWYRRVMGKEIKFLLHFVKESKQDESGMPNNRFLAERTGGTYSTLKVQPAELEDSGVYFCASSHVWRGGRETQYFGPGTRLLVL.

This clone occurred once. V usage is TRBV7-8 and J usage is TRBJ2-1; D gene uncertain. Per germline, CDR1 SGHVS and CDR2 FQNEAQ. The germline V and J ends were trimmed by 5 bases and 5 bases, with 7 bases remaining between them. This CDR3 comprises 12 residues. CDR3 sequence: CASSHTNNEQFF. The CDR3 bases are TGTGCCAGCAGCCACACGAACAATGAGCAGTTCTTC.

The chain has TRBV6-1 and TRBJ1-5; D is uncertain. The CDR3 extends over 15 amino acids. Germline-derived CDR1 and CDR2 are MNHNS and SASEGT. Deletions cut 2 bases from V and 6 bases from J, with 14 bases between. The CDR3 region has the DNA TGTGCCAGCAGTGAACCCGGCGGGCCTAGTCAGCCCCAGCATTTT. Translated, it gives CASSEPGGPSQPQHF.

The chain recombines TRBV4-1 with TRBJ2-1; D is perhaps TRBD2 (6 bases). Germline CDR1 reads MGHRA; CDR2 reads YSYEKL. V was trimmed by 4 bases and J by 5 bases, leaving 12 bases between them. The length of the CDR3 is 14 residues. The chain's CDR3 is CASSPLTSNNEQFF. The CDR3, as DNA: TGCGCCAGCAGCCCACTGACTAGTAACAATGAGCAGTTCTTC.

V usage is TRBV30 and J usage is TRBJ2-7; 8 bases line up with TRBD2. Germline trimming cut 3 bases from V and 4 bases from J; bases unmatched to any gene: 11. Germline V gene sequence: CDR1 GTSNPN, CDR2 SVGIG (reference sequence). There are 15 residues in the CDR3. The CDR3, as DNA: TGTGCCTGGAGCCAAACGGCGGGGGGCACATACGAGCAGTACTTC. It translates to CAWSQTAGGTYEQYF.

This clone appeared a single time. V gene TRBV18 combines with J gene TRBJ1-1; possibly TRBD1 for D (5 bases). Germline CDR1 reads KGHSH; CDR2 reads LQKENI. The ends were cut back, 6 bases at V and 3 bases at J, with 17 bases in the middle. The CDR3 loop spans 15 amino acids. The CDR3 DNA reads as TGTGCCAGCTCGGTGACAGATGTTTCGGACACTGAAGCTTTCTTT. It encodes CASSVTDVSDTEAFF. The whole variable domain, remainder taken from reference TRBV18 and TRBJ1-1, is NAGVMQNPRHLVRRRGQEARLRCSPMKGHSHVYWYRQLPEEGLKFMVYLQKENIIDESGMPKERFSAEFPKEGPSILRIQQVVRGDSAAYFCASSVTDVSDTEAFFGQGTRLTVV.

The gene calls are TRBV7-6 and TRBJ2-7, with 9 bases matching TRBD1. The CDR3 has 15 residues. Germline loops: CDR1 SGHVS, CDR2 FNYEAQ. Unmatched junction bases numbered 6, after V lost 3 bases and J lost 3 bases. The CDR3 DNA reads TGTGCCAGCAGCTTGGGACAGGGCTTGAACTACGAGCAGTACTTC. Its protein is CASSLGQGLNYEQYF.

As to this clone: The junction does not match germline at one end; this may be a read error. The chain combines TRBV11-2 with TRBJ1-6, with D perhaps TRBD1 (5 bases). CDR1 SGHAT and CDR2 FQNNGV come from the germline V gene. The CDR3 is made up of 12 amino acids. The CDR3 loop reads CASSLGTGLIPF. The CDR3 DNA follows: TGTGCCAGCAGCCTGGGCACAGGTCTTATTCCCTTT.

The J gene is TRBJ2-1, the V gene TRBV11-2, with D possibly TRBD1 on 6 matching bases. Trimming removed 1 base at V and 4 bases at J, with 14 bases between. The germline V gene encodes CDR1 SGHAT and CDR2 FQNNGV. This CDR3 has 16 amino acids. The CDR3 DNA follows: TGTGCCAGCAGCTTAGGACCTCAGGGGCCTTACAATGAGCAGTTCTTC. Translation gives CASSLGPQGPYNEQFF.

The rearrangement links TRBV10-3 to TRBJ2-5, with TRBD1 matching over 7 bases. CDR3 length: 11 amino acids. With 8 bases clipped from V and 5 bases from J, the junction kept 2 bases outside the gene matches. Germline values: CDR1 ENHRY, CDR2 SYGVKD. The chain's CDR3 is CAISQGETQYF. DNA of the CDR3: TGTGCCATCTCACAGGGGGAGACCCAGTACTTC.

The rearrangement links TRBV10-3 to TRBJ2-5; 9 nucleotides align to TRBD1. The ends lost 1 base at V and 1 base at J; junction bases unmatched: 1. This CDR3 contains 15 residues. Germline-derived CDR1 and CDR2 are ENHRY and SYGVKD. The CDR3 loop is CAISELTGGQETQYF. The CDR3 coding sequence is TGTGCCATCAGTGAGTTGACAGGGGGCCAAGAGACCCAGTACTTC.

The chain links TRBV5-1 to TRBJ2-5, with D maybe TRBD1 (5 bases). This CDR3 comprises 14 residues. Germline CDR1 SGHRS, CDR2 YFSETQ. Trimming left V 0 bases short and J 5 bases short, with 11 bases between. The CDR3 loop reads CASSLAGQGETQYF. In DNA, the CDR3 is TGCGCCAGCAGCTTGGCAGGCCAGGGTGAGACCCAGTACTTC.

The chain joins TRBV7-8 to TRBJ1-2; 8 bases fit TRBD1. The V gene's germline CDR1 is SGHVS and CDR2 FQNEAQ. V was clipped by 6 bases and J by 13 bases; unmatched bases: 16. The CDR3 loop spans 14 amino acids. CDR3 in amino acids: CASSLTGTGPGGTF. Written as DNA, the CDR3 is TGTGCCAGCAGTCTTACCGGGACAGGCCCGGGGGGCACCTTC.

The V and J genes are TRBV11-2 and TRBJ2-7, with D unclear. Per the germline V gene, CDR1 is SGHAT and CDR2 is FQNNGV. The CDR3 sequence is 16 residues long. V gave up 0 bases and J gave up 3 bases, with 15 bases separating them. For the CDR3, the DNA is TGTGCCAGCAGCTTAGATATCGCCCAATTCTACTACGAGCAGTACTTC. It translates to CASSLDIAQFYYEQYF.

The chain links TRBV9 to TRBJ2-7; D perhaps matches TRBD2 (6 bases). The V gene lost 3 bases and the J gene lost 5 bases, with 12 bases spanning the gap. The CDR3 runs 13 residues. CDR1 and CDR2 from the germline V gene are SGDLS and YYNGEE. CDR3 loop: CASSEGLGDEQYF. CDR3 in DNA: TGTGCCAGCAGCGAGGGACTCGGCGACGAGCAGTACTTC.

In this sample, this clone turned up once. V is TRBV14 and J is TRBJ2-7; 8 bases match TRBD1. The CDR3 spans 16 residues. Germline assignment: CDR1 SGHDN and CDR2 FVKESK. The V gene end was trimmed by 4 bases and the J gene end by 3 bases; junction bases not matched to a gene: 11. The CDR3: CASSPSWWDRNYEQYF. The CDR3 DNA is TGTGCCAGCAGCCCGTCTTGGTGGGACAGGAACTACGAGCAGTACTTC.

The rearrangement joins TRBV6-5 to TRBJ1-2, with 7 bases fitting TRBD1. Germline lookup yields CDR1 MNHEY and CDR2 SVGAGI. V trimming: 6 bases; J trimming: 0 bases; junction bases outside the gene matches: 7. The CDR3 contains 15 residues. The DNA for the CDR3 is TGTGCCAGCAGCGAGGGGGCAGCCTCTAACTATGGCTACACCTTC. Translation: CASSEGAASNYGYTF.

V is TRBV7-3 and J is TRBJ2-2; 7 bases line up with TRBD1. Trimming cost V 4 bases and J 7 bases; bases outside gene matches: 9. This CDR3 spans 15 amino acids. Germline assignment: CDR1 SGHTA and CDR2 FQGTGA. CDR3 DNA: TGTGCCAGCAGCTCGAGACAGGGCTCTGGCGGGGAGCTGTTTTTT. This encodes CASSSRQGSGGELFF.

V gene TRBV27 combines with J gene TRBJ1-6; D perhaps matches TRBD1 (5 bases). The V gene's germline CDR1 is MNHEY and CDR2 SMNVEV (reference sequence). The CDR3 covers 14 residues. Trimming removed 8 bases at V and 7 bases at J, with 15 bases between. CDR3 nucleotide sequence: TGTGCCAGCGCCAACTTAGGGGTAAATTCACCCCTCCACTTT. Protein: CASANLGVNSPLHF.

The chain has TRBV7-9 and TRBJ1-1; no reliable D call. This CDR3 has 14 amino acids. Trimming took off 5 bases at V and 4 bases at J, with 14 bases between the two ends. CDR1 and CDR2 (germline): SEHNR, FQNEAQ (reference sequence). CDR3 nucleotide sequence: TGTGCCAGCAGCAGAAGGGAGTGGGGCACTGAAGCTTTCTTT. It is translated as CASSRREWGTEAFF.

A word on this clone: Sequence at one end of the junction differs from germline and may be a read error. CDR3 loop: CASSSGPPGGAQYF. The CDR3 DNA reads TGTGCTAGCAGCTCGGGACCCCCTGGGGGGGCCCAGTACTTC. This rearrangement joins TRBV7-7 to TRBJ2-5, with TRBD2 matching 7 bases. The CDR3 is 14 residues long. Germline V gene data show CDR1 as SSHAT and CDR2 as FNYEAQ (reference sequence).

V and J are TRBV18 and TRBJ1-4, with 10 bases fitting TRBD1. Germline CDR1 reads KGHSH; CDR2 reads LQKENI. V shed 3 bases, J shed 8 bases, and the junction held 6 bases outside the gene matches. The CDR3 runs 15 residues. Here the CDR3 reads CASSPRDRGQEKLFF. CDR3 coding DNA: TGTGCCAGCTCACCCCGGGACAGGGGTCAGGAAAAACTGTTTTTT. The full variable domain, its missing parts supplied by reference TRBV18 and TRBJ1-4, is NAGVMQNPRHLVRRRGQEARLRCSPMKGHSHVYWYRQLPEEGLKFMVYLQKENIIDESGMPKERFSAEFPKEGPSILRIQQVVRGDSAAYFCASSPRDRGQEKLFFGSGTQLSVL.

The V gene is TRBV7-3, the J gene TRBJ2-1, with 12 bases that match TRBD2. The CDR3 totals 15 residues. Trimming cost V 4 bases and J 6 bases; bases outside gene matches: 4. CDR1 is SGHTA, CDR2 FQGTGA, per germline. CDR3 sequence (DNA): TGTGCCAGCAGCTCGACTAGCGGGGGACCCAATGAGCAGTTCTTC. Its translation: CASSSTSGGPNEQFF.